A single sample gave rise to the 21 T cell receptor beta chains below, sequenced in a study of blood T cell repertoires in COVID-19 (TCRdb year 2020). The method behind the library was the immunoSEQ multiplex PCR assay. The immuneACCESS repertoire file appears here via TCRdb, limited to in-frame rearrangements. These files lack a portion of the clones; in checked studies, under half of the deficit traces to unresolved V genes, and the cause of the others is not known. A total of 150,000 to 200,000 clones appear in this sample, around nine tenths of them only once. The top ten constitute about 6.3% of the sample. Sequencing input: PBMCs or T cells enriched from blood (not recorded which). The receptors here all came from a woman aged 50 to 60 who had recovered from COVID-19.

This chain uses TRBV13 with TRBJ1-1; tentatively, D is TRBD1 (6 bases). The ends were cut back, 4 bases at V and 4 bases at J, with 22 bases in the middle. The CDR3 totals 17 residues. Germline V lookup: CDR1 PRHDT, CDR2 FYEKMQ (reference sequence). CDR3 protein: CASSYIGEGVLGTEAFF. CDR3 DNA: TGTGCCAGCAGCTACATAGGGGAGGGGGTTTTGGGCACTGAAGCTTTCTTT.

The chain joins TRBV20-1 to TRBJ1-2; D uncertain. The CDR3 is 13 residues long. V dropped 6 bases and J dropped 3 bases, with 14 bases sitting between them. The germline V gene encodes CDR1 DFQATT and CDR2 SNEGSKA (reference sequence). The CDR3 here is CSASPPVYYGYTF. The CDR3 DNA follows: TGCAGTGCCAGTCCCCCGGTTTACTATGGCTACACCTTC.

The V and J genes are TRBV6-2 or TRBV6-3 and TRBJ2-2; TRBD1 agrees at 8 bases. The germline V gene encodes CDR1 MNHEY and CDR2 SVGEGT. The junction had 3 bases not matched to a gene; V was cut back by 2 bases and J by 4 bases. CDR3 length equals 15 residues. This CDR3 reads CASSYVDRGTGELFF. The CDR3 coding sequence is TGTGCCAGCAGTTACGTTGACAGGGGCACCGGGGAGCTGTTTTTT.

The V call is TRBV11-3, the J call TRBJ2-5; possibly TRBD1 for D (6 bases). V shed 2 bases and J shed 2 bases, with 9 bases lying between them. Looked up from germline, CDR1 is SGHNT and CDR2 is YENEEA. The CDR3 totals 14 residues. As DNA, the CDR3 is TGTGCCAGCAGCTTACCAGGACAGCAAGAGACCCAGTACTTC. It encodes CASSLPGQQETQYF. The full variable domain, its missing parts supplied by reference TRBV11-3 and TRBJ2-5, is EAGVVQSPRYKIIEKKQPVAFWCNPISGHNTLYWYLQNLGQGPELLIRYENEEAVDDSQLPKDRFSAERLKGVDSTLKIQPAELGDSAVYLCASSLPGQQETQYFGPGTRLLVL.

V and J are TRBV18 and TRBJ1-5; possibly TRBD1 for D (5 bases). The CDR3 contains 16 residues. V was clipped by 2 bases and J by 6 bases, with 17 bases between them. Germline V gene data show CDR1 as KGHSH and CDR2 as LQKENI. The CDR3 protein is CASSPATGQDSQPQHF. The CDR3 coding sequence is TGTGCCAGCTCACCAGCTACCGGACAAGATTCTCAGCCCCAGCATTTT.

The chain carries TRBV7-6 and TRBJ2-3, with 8 bases matching TRBD2. This CDR3 comprises 16 residues. Unmatched junction bases numbered 8, after V lost 5 bases and J lost 1 base. CDR1 is SGHVS and CDR2 is FNYEAQ in the germline V gene. The CDR3 DNA reads as TGTGCCAGCAGCACTCTTGCGGGACTAGGCACAGATACGCAGTATTTT. The encoded protein is CASSTLAGLGTDTQYF.

This CDR3 reads CASSQTGERRYSPLHF. The CDR3, as DNA: TGTGCCAGCAGCCAGACAGGGGAAAGACGGTATTCACCCCTCCACTTT. This chain links TRBV7-2 with TRBJ1-6, with 8 bases matching TRBD1. CDR3 size: 16 residues. Germline V CDR1 and CDR2: SGHTA, FQGNSA. V lost 5 bases, J lost 8 bases, and 11 bases stayed unmatched.

This clone was recorded only once. J is TRBJ2-1 and V is TRBV7-2; D might be TRBD1 (5 bases). V lost 5 bases, J lost 6 bases, and 17 bases lay in between. This CDR3 comprises 15 residues. Germline lookup yields CDR1 SGHTA and CDR2 FQGNSA. This CDR3 is CASSIDRARANEQFF. DNA of the CDR3: TGTGCCAGCAGCATAGACAGAGCCCGCGCCAATGAGCAGTTCTTC.

This clone was counted once. The chain combines TRBV28 with TRBJ1-5, with D possibly TRBD1 on 6 matching bases. Germline CDR1 reads MDHEN; CDR2 reads SYDVKM. V was trimmed by 3 bases and J by 1 base, leaving 13 bases between them. The CDR3 covers 16 residues. The CDR3 sequence: CASSFSSRGSNQPQHF. The CDR3 region has the DNA TGTGCCAGCAGTTTCTCTTCGAGGGGGAGCAATCAGCCCCAGCATTTT.

The rearrangement joins TRBV11-3 to TRBJ2-1; TRBD2 matches at 15 bases. The CDR3 has 16 residues. Germline V gene sequence: CDR1 SGHNT, CDR2 YENEEA. V lost 4 bases and J lost 13; bases outside the gene matches: 11. For the CDR3, the DNA is TGTGCCAGCAGCTGGGGACTAGCGGGGGGCCTCCAAGCCCAGTTCTTC. Its translation is CASSWGLAGGLQAQFF.

This clone came up once. CDR3: CASSETSGGTEQFF. Written as DNA, the CDR3 is TGTGCCAGCAGCGAGACTAGCGGGGGGACCGAGCAGTTCTTC. The V call is TRBV7-3, the J call TRBJ2-1; 13 bases are shared with TRBD2. V lost 5 bases and J lost 10; bases outside the gene matches: 5. The CDR3 consists of 14 residues. Germline V gives CDR1 SGHTA, CDR2 FQGTGA.

V usage is TRBV2 and J usage is TRBJ2-1; 7 bases fit TRBD2. Germline assignment: CDR1 SNHLY and CDR2 FYNNEI. V lost 1 base and J lost 3; bases outside the gene matches: 3. The CDR3 loop spans 15 amino acids. The CDR3 region is CASSEDGGNYNEQFF. CDR3 bases: TGTGCCAGCAGTGAAGACGGGGGGAACTACAATGAGCAGTTCTTC.

The J gene is TRBJ2-5, the V gene TRBV27; the D is unclear. Per germline, CDR1 MNHEY and CDR2 SMNVEV (reference sequence). V lost 5 bases to trimming and J lost 1 base, with 8 bases between them. The CDR3 has 13 amino acids. This chain's CDR3 is CASSPLGQETQYF. The CDR3, as DNA: TGTGCCAGCAGTCCCCTCGGCCAAGAGACCCAGTACTTC.

The chain links TRBV6-5 to TRBJ1-5; D call uncertain. The CDR3 loop spans 13 amino acids. V was cut by 6 bases and J by 3 bases, with 9 bases left in between. The germline V gene encodes CDR1 MNHEY and CDR2 SVGAGI. CDR3 loop: CASRPTSNQPQHF. The CDR3 bases are TGTGCCAGCAGACCTACGTCCAATCAGCCCCAGCATTTT.

In this sample, this clone turned up once. The chain carries TRBV28 and TRBJ2-7; 7 nucleotides match TRBD1. The CDR3 is made up of 13 amino acids. Germline-derived CDR1 and CDR2 are MDHEN and SYDVKM. J gave up 6 bases and V 2 bases, and 4 bases lay outside the gene matches. The CDR3 DNA reads as TGTGCCAGCAGTTTAACAGGGGTCCCCGAGCAGTACTTC. It specifies CASSLTGVPEQYF. Using reference TRBV28 and TRBJ2-7 for the parts outside the CDR3, the full variable domain is DVKVTQSSRYLVKRTGEKVFLECVQDMDHENMFWYRQDPGLGLRLIYFSYDVKMKEKGDIPEGYSVSREKKERFSLILESASTNQTSMYLCASSLTGVPEQYFGPGTRLTVT.

This clone was seen just once. This sequence joins TRBV11-2 and TRBJ1-6; D remains ambiguous. CDR1 is SGHAT and CDR2 is FQNNGV in the germline V gene. CDR3 length equals 15 residues. The V end lost 2 bases, the J end lost 5 bases, and 10 bases lay between the germline ends. The DNA of the CDR3 is TGTGCCAGCAGCTTACTCGGTACCAATAATTCACCCCTCCACTTT. Residues: CASSLLGTNNSPLHF.

This sequence joins TRBV10-3 and TRBJ1-5; a weak D match, TRBD1 (5 bases). Germline-derived CDR1 and CDR2 are ENHRY and SYGVKD. The CDR3 has 14 amino acids. The germline V and J ends were trimmed by 3 bases and 5 bases, with 11 bases remaining between them. CDR3 protein: CAISDVVGHQPQHF. The CDR3 nucleotides read TGTGCCATCAGTGATGTCGTGGGGCATCAGCCCCAGCATTTT.

This chain links TRBV14 with TRBJ2-2; TRBD1 matches 9 bases. Germline trimming cut 4 bases from V and 2 bases from J; bases unmatched to any gene: 5. Germline V lookup: CDR1 SGHDN, CDR2 FVKESK. The CDR3 runs 16 residues. CDR3 sequence: CASSPTGGINTGELFF. The CDR3, as DNA: TGTGCCAGCAGCCCGACAGGGGGTATCAACACCGGGGAGCTGTTTTTT.

This rearrangement joins TRBV7-2 to TRBJ2-7; a weak D match, TRBD2 (7 bases). This CDR3 region has 14 residues. The V end was cut by 5 bases, the J end by 4 bases, with 15 bases between. Germline CDR1 reads SGHTA; CDR2 reads FQGNSA. The CDR3 sequence is CASSPSGGRYEQYF. The DNA of the CDR3 is TGTGCCAGCAGCCCTTCGGGGGGCCGGTACGAGCAGTACTTC.

The CDR3 nucleotides are TGTGCCAGCTCAGCCTATGGAGAGACCCAGTACTTC. Translation gives CASSAYGETQYF. The chain carries TRBV18 and TRBJ2-5, with D unresolved. This CDR3 is 12 amino acids long. Trimming pared 5 bases from V and 4 bases from J, leaving 8 bases between. Germline CDR1 and CDR2: KGHSH and LQKENI. Based on the CDR3 plus reference TRBV18 and TRBJ2-5, the full variable domain is NAGVMQNPRHLVRRRGQEARLRCSPMKGHSHVYWYRQLPEEGLKFMVYLQKENIIDESGMPKERFSAEFPKEGPSILRIQQVVRGDSAAYFCASSAYGETQYFGPGTRLLVL.

The chain is built from TRBV19 and TRBJ1-2; no clear D gene. The V gene lost 2 bases and the J gene lost 7 bases, with 11 bases spanning the gap. CDR3 length: 13 amino acids. Germline lookup yields CDR1 LNHDA and CDR2 SQIVND (reference sequence). CDR3 DNA sequence: TGTGCCAGTAGTATACCCCCACGCGCTGGCTACACCTTC. It encodes CASSIPPRAGYTF. The whole variable domain, remainder taken from reference TRBV19 and TRBJ1-2, is DGGITQSPKYLFRKEGQNVTLSCEQNLNHDAMYWYRQDPGQGLRLIYYSQIVNDFQKGDIAEGYSVSREKKESFPLTVTSAQKNPTAFYLCASSIPPRAGYTFGSGTRLTVV.